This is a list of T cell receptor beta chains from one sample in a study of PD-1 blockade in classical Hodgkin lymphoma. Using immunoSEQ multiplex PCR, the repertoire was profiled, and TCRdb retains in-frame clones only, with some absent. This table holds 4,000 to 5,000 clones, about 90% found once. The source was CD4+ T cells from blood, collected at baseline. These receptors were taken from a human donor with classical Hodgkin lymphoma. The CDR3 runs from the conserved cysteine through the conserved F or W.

CSVDRSGTSGTYEQYF TRBJ2-7 TRBV29-1
CASRTPGRTANTGELFF TRBJ2-2 TRBV11-2
CASSPMTLGETQYF TRBJ2-5 TRBV7-6
CASSIRQGTYEQYF TRBJ2-7 TRBV19
CASSEWATRGETQYF TRBJ2-5 TRBV2
CASSPDGGRDEQFF TRBJ2-1 TRBV18
CASSFQGDQPQHF TRBJ1-5 TRBV5-8
CASSLMQGGGYTF TRBJ1-2 TRBV27
CASSYSGGLAGELFF TRBJ2-2 TRBV6-5
CASSYSRTSYEQYF TRBJ2-7 TRBV6-5
CASSLPRGWTHNEGLPGELFF TRBJ2-2 TRBV27
CASSFFGDQPQHF TRBJ1-5 TRBV28
CASSETAEKLFF TRBJ1-4 TRBV10-2
CASSESAGLSETQYF TRBJ2-5 TRBV2
CASGVETNEKLFF TRBJ1-4 TRBV28
CASRGLTGTGSYEQYF TRBJ2-7 TRBV27
CSVVWGALNTGELFF TRBJ2-2 TRBV29-1
CASETAGAGGYGYTF TRBJ1-2 TRBV6-1
CASSSQTGSYEQYF TRBJ2-7 TRBV9
CASAGQNQETQYF TRBJ2-5 TRBV18
CASSQGGANVLTF TRBJ2-6 TRBV2
CASSLGYNEQFF TRBJ2-1 TRBV11-2
CASSVQGNEQFF TRBJ2-1 TRBV25-1
CASGKGGYNEQFF TRBJ2-1 TRBV25-1
CASSLVIWELNTGELFF TRBJ2-2 TRBV5-1
CASSPPRGGEQYF TRBJ2-7 TRBV18
CASSFERYTQYF TRBJ2-3 TRBV7-2
CASKMRAGGGSTYEQYF TRBJ2-7 TRBV27
CAWSAQDRDSGEAFF TRBJ1-1 TRBV30
CASSQAAGWNYGYTF TRBJ1-2 TRBV4-1
CASSDSDRAVYGYTF TRBJ1-2 TRBV19
CASSLARWSAGIMGGNTIYF TRBJ1-3 TRBV7-8
CASTSGTLREQYF TRBJ2-7 TRBV19
CASSIHSSYEQYF TRBJ2-7 TRBV19
CAWSVNFGTDTQYF TRBJ2-3 TRBV30
CASRGGTGHNSPLHF TRBJ1-6 TRBV19
CSVVRGQGSYGYTF TRBJ1-2 TRBV29-1
CASSYRVAGELFF TRBJ2-2 TRBV5-6
CASSLGGVGMRNEQFF TRBJ2-1 TRBV11-3
CASSHGQSYEQYF TRBJ2-7 TRBV14
CASSEGLADYGYTF TRBJ1-2 TRBV6-1
CASSKRERGDTQYF TRBJ2-3 TRBV19
CASSMGGSVSNEQFF TRBJ2-1 TRBV19
CASSQRPGPSSSGNTIYF TRBJ1-3 TRBV11-2
CASSLVGAEEQYF TRBJ2-7 TRBV6-1
CASSPIIGTREYNEQFF TRBJ2-1 TRBV19
CASSLTPQGTGELFF TRBJ2-2 TRBV19
CASSPRSPDTQYF TRBJ2-3 TRBV18
CATSPRGNTGELFF TRBJ2-2 TRBV15
CASSEAGTGDNEQFF TRBJ2-1 TRBV6-1
CASSFGGQAKNIQYF TRBJ2-4 TRBV5-4